A selection of T cell receptor beta chains follows, all from one sample in a study of blood T cell repertoires in COVID-19. TCRdb keeps only in-frame clones here, not all; method: immunoSEQ multiplex PCR. The sample lists 200,000 to 250,000 clones, roughly four fifths occurring once. The specimen sequenced was PBMCs or T cells enriched from blood (not recorded which). Receptors originate from an older woman who had recovered from COVID-19. Each CDR3 is given with its conserved first and last residue. A D gene is named only where the DNA matches it firmly. Size is omitted from some rows. Given values are once, few, many or a class for expanded clones.

abundance	d_gene	j_gene	v_gene	CDR3nt	CDR3aa
NA	NA	TRBJ2-7	TRBV12-5	TGTGCTAGTGGTTTGGTCAGACTACTCCGGGACACTACCTACGAGCAGTACTTC	CASGLVRLLRDTTYEQYF
NA	TRBD1	TRBJ1-2	TRBV27	TGTGCCAGCAGTTCGGACAGGGTTCGGAATGGCTACACCTTC	CASSSDRVRNGYTF
NA	TRBD2	TRBJ2-2	TRBV19	TGTGCCAGTAATACATACAATTGGGGGAGGGCCGGCGACACCGGGGAGCTGTTTTTT	CASNTYNWGRAGDTGELFF
NA	NA	TRBJ1-3	TRBV19	TGTGCCAGTACAACTAGCCGTGGGTTCCAGAGACCCTCTGGAAACACCATATATTTT	CASTTSRGFQRPSGNTIYF
many	TRBD1	TRBJ1-1	TRBV15	TGTGCCACCAGTCTGGACAGGGGAGCGACTGAAGCTTTCTTT	CATSLDRGATEAFF
NA	NA	TRBJ1-5	TRBV4-3	TGCGCCAGCAGCCAGGAAGACAGGAACAATCAGCCCCAGCATTTT	CASSQEDRNNQPQHF
NA	TRBD2	TRBJ2-3	TRBV6-1	TGTGCCAGCAGTGAAATGACTAGCGGTAATACGCAGTATTTT	CASSEMTSGNTQYF
NA	TRBD1	TRBJ2-7	TRBV9	TGTGCCAGCAGCGTAGGGGGTCGAGGGGGCTTTTACGAGCAGTACTTC	CASSVGGRGGFYEQYF
NA	TRBD1	TRBJ1-2	TRBV28	TGTGCCAGCAGTTCCCCGGACAGGGGGAGCTACACCTTC	CASSSPDRGSYTF
NA	TRBD2	TRBJ2-3	TRBV5-1	TGCGCCAGCAGCTCAGCCCTAGCGGGAGGGCAAGATACGCAGTATTTT	CASSSALAGGQDTQYF
NA	TRBD1	TRBJ2-1	TRBV5-5	TGTGCCAGCAGCTTTTCCGGGACAGGGAATGAGCAGTTCTTC	CASSFSGTGNEQFF
NA	TRBD1	TRBJ2-7	TRBV5-6	TGTGCCAGCAGCCTTAGGACAGGGGAAATAGACGAGCAGTACTTC	CASSLRTGEIDEQYF
NA	NA	TRBJ2-2	TRBV5-1	TGCGCCAGCAGTACGACCGGACCGCAGGGAACCGGGGAGCTGTTTTTT	CASSTTGPQGTGELFF
NA	NA	TRBJ1-1	TRBV9	TGTGCCAGCAGCGTTGACACCGTTGGGGGGGCTGAAGCTTTCTTT	CASSVDTVGGAEAFF